This entry is about one T cell receptor (beta chain). TCRdb's copy holds only in-frame clones and misses some; the assay was immunoSEQ multiplex PCR. The table records 150,000 to 200,000 clones, roughly 83% of them present only once. This CDR3 spans 13 amino acids. The germline V and J ends were trimmed by 3 bases and 6 bases, with 13 bases remaining between them. CDR1 and CDR2 from the germline V gene are SQVTM and ANQGSEA. The sample belongs to a study of blood T cell repertoires in COVID-19. The age range of participants was about 18 to 95 years, with residence in about 25 US areas. Before being deemed recovered, Cohort 3 donors had two negative PCRs, clearance, or symptom resolution.

This TCR came from an older woman who had recovered from COVID-19. The sequenced sample consisted of PBMCs or T cells enriched from blood (not recorded which). This chain connects TRBV29-1 to TRBJ2-3; D unresolved. The CDR3 bases are TGCAGCGTTGAGGGTAGCTACGGGGATACGCAGTATTTT. As protein: CSVEGSYGDTQYF.